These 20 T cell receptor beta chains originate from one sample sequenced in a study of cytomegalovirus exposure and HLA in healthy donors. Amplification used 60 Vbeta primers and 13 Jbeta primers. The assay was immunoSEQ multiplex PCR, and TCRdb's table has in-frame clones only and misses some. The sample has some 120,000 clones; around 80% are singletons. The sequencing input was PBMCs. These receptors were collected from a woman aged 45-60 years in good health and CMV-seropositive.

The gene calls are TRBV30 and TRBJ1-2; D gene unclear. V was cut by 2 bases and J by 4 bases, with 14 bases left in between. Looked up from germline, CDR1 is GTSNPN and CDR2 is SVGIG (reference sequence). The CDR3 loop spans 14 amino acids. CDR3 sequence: CAWSKVSALYGYTF. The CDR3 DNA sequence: TGTGCCTGGAGTAAGGTCAGCGCTCTCTATGGCTACACCTTC.

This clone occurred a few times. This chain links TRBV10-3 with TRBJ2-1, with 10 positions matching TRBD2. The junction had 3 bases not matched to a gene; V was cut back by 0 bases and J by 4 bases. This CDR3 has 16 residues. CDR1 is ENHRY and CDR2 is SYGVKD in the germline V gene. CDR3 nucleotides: TGTGCCATCAGTGAGTCGCCTAGCGGGGGATACAATGAGCAGTTCTTC. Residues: CAISESPSGGYNEQFF.

CDR3 amino acids: CASNGGVLDQPQHF. CDR3 sequence (DNA): TGTGCCAGCAACGGGGGGGTCCTAGATCAGCCCCAGCATTTT. V usage is TRBV2 and J usage is TRBJ1-5, with D maybe TRBD1 (5 bases). Germline values: CDR1 SNHLY, CDR2 FYNNEI. The length of the CDR3 is 14 residues. Trimming took 7 bases from V and 5 from J, leaving 15 bases between them.

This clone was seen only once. The DNA of the CDR3 is TGTGCCAGCAGCTTACGAGCGGGGGGGACCGGGGAGCTGTTTTTT. Amino acids: CASSLRAGGTGELFF. The rearrangement uses TRBV11-2 and TRBJ2-2, with 10 bases matching TRBD2. Losses at the gene ends were 2 bases for V and 5 bases for J; bases not matched to a gene: 2. CDR1 SGHAT and CDR2 FQNNGV come from the germline V gene. This CDR3 has 15 residues.

The CDR3, as DNA: TGCGCCAGCAGCTTTGAGGGGGCAAATGGAAACACCATATATTTT. Its translation: CASSFEGANGNTIYF. V gene TRBV5-1 combines with J gene TRBJ1-3; 7 bases map to TRBD1. From germline, CDR1 is SGHRS and CDR2 YFSETQ. The CDR3 runs 15 residues. With 2 bases clipped from V and 3 bases from J, the junction kept 5 bases outside the gene matches. The full variable domain, rest sourced from reference TRBV5-1 and TRBJ1-3, is KAGVTQTPRYLIKTRGQQVTLSCSPISGHRSVSWYQQTPGQGLQFLFEYFSETQRNKGNFPGRFSGRQFSNSRSEMNVSTLELGDSALYLCASSFEGANGNTIYFGEGSWLTVV.

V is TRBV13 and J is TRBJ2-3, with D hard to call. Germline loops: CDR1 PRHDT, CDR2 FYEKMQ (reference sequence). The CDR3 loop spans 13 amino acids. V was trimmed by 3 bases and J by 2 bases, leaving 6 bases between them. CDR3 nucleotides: TGTGCCAGCAGCTTCCAGTACACAGATACGCAGTATTTT. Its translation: CASSFQYTDTQYF.

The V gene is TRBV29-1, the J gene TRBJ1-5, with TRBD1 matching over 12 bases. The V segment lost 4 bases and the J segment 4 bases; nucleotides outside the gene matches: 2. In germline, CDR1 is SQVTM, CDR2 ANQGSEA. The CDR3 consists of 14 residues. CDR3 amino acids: CSVGDRGLNQPQHF. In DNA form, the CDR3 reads TGCAGCGTTGGGGACAGGGGGCTGAATCAGCCCCAGCATTTT.

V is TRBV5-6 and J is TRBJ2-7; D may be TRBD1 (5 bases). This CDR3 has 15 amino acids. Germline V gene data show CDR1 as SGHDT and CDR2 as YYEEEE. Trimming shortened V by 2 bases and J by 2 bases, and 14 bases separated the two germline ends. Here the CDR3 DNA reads TGTGCCAGCAGCTTATATTTCAGGGCCACCTACGAGCAGTACTTC. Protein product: CASSLYFRATYEQYF.

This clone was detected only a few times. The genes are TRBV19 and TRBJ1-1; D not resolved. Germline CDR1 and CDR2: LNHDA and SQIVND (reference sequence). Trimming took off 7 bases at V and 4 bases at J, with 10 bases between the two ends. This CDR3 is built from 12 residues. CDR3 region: CASKRSGTEAFF. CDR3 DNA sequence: TGTGCCAGTAAAAGGTCGGGCACTGAAGCTTTCTTT.

CDR3 residues: CASSPRFNRATGELFF. The DNA of the CDR3 is TGTGCCAGCTCACCACGGTTTAACAGGGCCACCGGGGAGCTGTTTTTT. This chain links TRBV18 with TRBJ2-2; D perhaps matches TRBD1 (6 bases). CDR1 KGHSH and CDR2 LQKENI come from the germline V gene. Trimming took off 1 base at V and 4 bases at J, with 13 bases between the two ends. The CDR3 extends over 16 amino acids.

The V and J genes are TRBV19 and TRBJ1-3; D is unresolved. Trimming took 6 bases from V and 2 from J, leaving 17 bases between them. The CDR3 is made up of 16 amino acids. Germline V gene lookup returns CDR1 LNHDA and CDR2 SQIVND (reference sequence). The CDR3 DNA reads TGTGCCAGTAGAGATGATCCTTGGGCTACTGGAAACACCATATATTTT. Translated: CASRDDPWATGNTIYF.

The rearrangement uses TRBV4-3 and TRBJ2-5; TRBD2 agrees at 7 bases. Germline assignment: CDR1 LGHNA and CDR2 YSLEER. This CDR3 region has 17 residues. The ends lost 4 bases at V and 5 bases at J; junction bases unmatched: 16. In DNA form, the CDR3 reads TGCGCCAGCAGCCTTTACAAAGAGGTTCCAGCGGGGGAGACCCAGTACTTC. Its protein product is CASSLYKEVPAGETQYF.

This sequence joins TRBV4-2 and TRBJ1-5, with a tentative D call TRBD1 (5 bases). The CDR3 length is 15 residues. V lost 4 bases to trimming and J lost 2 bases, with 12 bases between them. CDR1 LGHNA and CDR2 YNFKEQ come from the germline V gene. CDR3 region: CASSRGEGRNQPQHF. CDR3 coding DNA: TGTGCCAGCAGCCGGGGGGAGGGCCGCAATCAGCCCCAGCATTTT.

The DNA of the CDR3 is TGTGCCTGGTCTACCACAGGGGGTGAAGAGACCCAGTACTTC. It codes for CAWSTTGGEETQYF. The chain couples TRBV30 to TRBJ2-5; 8 bases are a match to TRBD1. Germline V gene data show CDR1 as GTSNPN and CDR2 as SVGIG (reference sequence). The CDR3 length is 14 residues. Unmatched junction bases numbered 8, after V lost 5 bases and J lost 3 bases.

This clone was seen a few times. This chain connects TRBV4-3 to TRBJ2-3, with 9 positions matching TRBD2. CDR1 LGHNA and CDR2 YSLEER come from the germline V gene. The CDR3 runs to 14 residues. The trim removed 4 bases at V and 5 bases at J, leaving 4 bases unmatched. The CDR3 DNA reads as TGCGCCAGCAGCCGTAGCGGGGGCCAAGATACGCAGTATTTT. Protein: CASSRSGGQDTQYF.

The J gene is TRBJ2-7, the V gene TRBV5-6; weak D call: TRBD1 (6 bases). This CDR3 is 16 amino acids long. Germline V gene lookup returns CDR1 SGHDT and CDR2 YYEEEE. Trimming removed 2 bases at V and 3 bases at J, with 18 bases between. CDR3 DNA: TGTGCCAGCAGCTTCAAGTCTAGGGACACATTCTACGAGCAGTACTTC. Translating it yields CASSFKSRDTFYEQYF.

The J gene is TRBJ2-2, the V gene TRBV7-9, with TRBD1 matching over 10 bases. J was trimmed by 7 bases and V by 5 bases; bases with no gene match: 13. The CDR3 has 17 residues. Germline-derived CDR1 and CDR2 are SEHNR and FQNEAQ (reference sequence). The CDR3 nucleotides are TGTGCCAGCAGCCCCAACCCGGGACAGGGGCGAGGCGGGGAGCTGTTTTTT. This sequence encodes CASSPNPGQGRGGELFF. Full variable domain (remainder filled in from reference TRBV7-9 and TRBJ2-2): DTGVSQNPRHKITKRGQNVTFRCDPISEHNRLYWYRQTLGQGPEFLTYFQNEAQLEKSRLLSDRFSAERPKGSFSTLEIQRTEQGDSAMYLCASSPNPGQGRGGELFFGEGSRLTVL.

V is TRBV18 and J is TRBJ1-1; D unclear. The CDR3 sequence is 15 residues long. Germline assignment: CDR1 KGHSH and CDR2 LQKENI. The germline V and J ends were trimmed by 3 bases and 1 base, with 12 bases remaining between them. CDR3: CASSPSRAGNTEAFF. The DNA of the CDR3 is TGTGCCAGCTCACCCTCCAGAGCGGGGAACACTGAAGCTTTCTTT.

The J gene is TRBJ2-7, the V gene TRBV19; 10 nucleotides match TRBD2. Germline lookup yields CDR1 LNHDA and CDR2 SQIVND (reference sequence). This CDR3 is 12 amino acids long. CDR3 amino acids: CASASGGYEQYF. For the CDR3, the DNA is TGTGCTAGCGCTAGCGGGGGCTACGAGCAGTACTTC. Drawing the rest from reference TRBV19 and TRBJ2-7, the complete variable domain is DGGITQSPKYLFRKEGQNVTLSCEQNLNHDAMYWYRQDPGQGLRLIYYSQIVNDFQKGDIAEGYSVSREKKESFPLTVTSAQKNPTAFYLCASASGGYEQYFGPGTRLTVT.

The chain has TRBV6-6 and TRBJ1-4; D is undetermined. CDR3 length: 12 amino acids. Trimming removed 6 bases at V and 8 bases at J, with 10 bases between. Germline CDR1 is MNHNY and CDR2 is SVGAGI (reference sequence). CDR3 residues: CASRFGAEKLFF. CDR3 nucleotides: TGTGCCAGCAGATTTGGAGCGGAAAAACTGTTTTTT.